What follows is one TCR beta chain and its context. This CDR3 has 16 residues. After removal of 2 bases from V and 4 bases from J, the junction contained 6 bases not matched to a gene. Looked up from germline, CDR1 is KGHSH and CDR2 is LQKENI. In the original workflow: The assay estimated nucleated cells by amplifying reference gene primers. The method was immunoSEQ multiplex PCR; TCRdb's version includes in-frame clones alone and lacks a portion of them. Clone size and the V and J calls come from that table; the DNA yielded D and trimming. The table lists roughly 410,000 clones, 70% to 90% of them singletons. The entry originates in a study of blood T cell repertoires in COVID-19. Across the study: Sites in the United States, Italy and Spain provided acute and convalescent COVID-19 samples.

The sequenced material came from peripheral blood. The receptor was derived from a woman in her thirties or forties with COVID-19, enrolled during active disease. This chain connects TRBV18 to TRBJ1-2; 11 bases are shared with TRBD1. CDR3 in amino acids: CASSPGQGAIIYGYTF. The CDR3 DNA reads TGTGCCAGCTCACCAGGACAGGGGGCGATAATCTATGGCTACACCTTC.